Listed below are T cell receptor beta chains from one sample, sequenced in a study of T-cell memory formation after mild COVID-19. TCRdb reprocessed the 5' RACE reads with MiXCR, giving one entry per CDR3 protein. The table has fewer than 550,000 distinct CDR3 sequences, approximately 20% seen once. The sample was PBMCs or a T cell subset sorted from them (not recorded which). These receptors came from an adult woman who had mild COVID-19 (a few samples of this study predate the infection). Cell type and time point are not known. Each CDR3 is given with its conserved first and last residue. D genes are given only for firm matches. Rows may omit the clone size; those that give it use once, few, many or a size class.

abundance	v_gene	j_gene	d_gene	CDR3nt	CDR3aa
-	TRBV7-2	TRBJ1-4	-	TGTGCCAGCAGCTCCCCCGGGGCGGTCCCTAATGAAAAACTGTTTTTT	CASSSPGAVPNEKLFF
-	TRBV6-5	TRBJ2-3	-	TGTGCCAGCAGTTACTCGAAGTTGGACGGGAGCACAGATACGCAGTATTTT	CASSYSKLDGSTDTQYF
-	TRBV9	TRBJ2-3	-	TGTGCCAGCAGCGTATCGAACGGTCAAGGGGCCACAGATACGCAGTATTTT	CASSVSNGQGATDTQYF
-	TRBV20-1	TRBJ2-7	TRBD2	TGCAGTGCTAGAGGTCTAGCGGAGGAGTACTTC	CSARGLAEEYF
-	TRBV7-8	TRBJ1-5	-	TGTGCCAGCGGGGGGGAGGCTGCAAGCAATCAGCCCCAGCATTTT	CASGGEAASNQPQHF
few	TRBV27	TRBJ2-4	-	TGTGCCAGCTCTAATGGGGCGGGAAACATTCAGTACTTC	CASSNGAGNIQYF
few	TRBV2	TRBJ2-3	-	TGTGCCAGCGGAAAGGGGCCTGGCACAGATACGCAGTATTTT	CASGKGPGTDTQYF
few	TRBV2	TRBJ1-1	-	TGTGCCAGCAGACGGCAGGGTTGGGAGAACACTGAAGCTTTCTTT	CASRRQGWENTEAFF
-	TRBV30	TRBJ1-4	-	TGTGCCTCCTTTAGAGGGGGGCGCGGGGAAAAACTGTTTTTT	CASFRGGRGEKLFF
few	TRBV4-3	TRBJ2-7	-	TGCGCCAGCAGCCAAGATTGGGACAAAGACTACGAGCAGTACTTC	CASSQDWDKDYEQYF
-	TRBV9	TRBJ1-2	-	TGTGCCAGCAGCGCCCAAATTTCGTCCTATGGCTACACCTTC	CASSAQISSYGYTF
-	TRBV20-1	TRBJ2-1	TRBD2	TGCAGTGCCTCGACCGGGACTAGTCGTAATGAGCAGTTCTTC	CSASTGTSRNEQFF
-	TRBV2	TRBJ2-3	TRBD1	TGTGCCAGCAGCGACGGGACAGTTGGAAGCACAGATACGCAGTATTTT	CASSDGTVGSTDTQYF
-	TRBV4-1	TRBJ2-3	TRBD2	TGCGCCAGCAGCCAAGAAACTAGCGGGGGGGTTTATACGCAGTATTTT	CASSQETSGGVYTQYF
few	TRBV30	TRBJ2-3	-	TGTGCCTGGAGTGATATGACAGATACGCAGTATTTT	CAWSDMTDTQYF
few	TRBV12-3/TRBV12-4	TRBJ1-3	-	TGTGCCAGCAGTTTAGCCGAGCCAAGACAGTATTCTGGAAACACCATATATTTT	CASSLAEPRQYSGNTIYF
-	TRBV7-9	TRBJ2-7	TRBD2	TGTGCCAGCACTACGGGAAGTAGCGGGTATATCGAGCAGTACTTC	CASTTGSSGYIEQYF
-	TRBV7-2	TRBJ2-1	TRBD2	TGTGCCAGCGCGGTTGCGCTAGCGGGAGCGGCTGAGCAGTTCTTC	CASAVALAGAAEQFF
-	TRBV7-2	TRBJ2-1	-	TGTGCCAGCAGCTTAATCCCCGCTAGTCTCTACAATGAGCAGTTCTTC	CASSLIPASLYNEQFF
few	TRBV7-6	TRBJ1-5	-	TGTGCCAGCAGCTTAACAGGACTAAGCAATCAGCCCCAGCATTTT	CASSLTGLSNQPQHF
-	TRBV28	TRBJ1-1	-	TGTGCCAGCAGTTTCCCAGAGACCAAACGGACTGAAGCTTTCTTT	CASSFPETKRTEAFF
many	TRBV7-9	TRBJ2-2	-	TGTGCCAGCATGAGGAACACCGGGGAGCTGTTTTTT	CASMRNTGELFF
-	TRBV4-3	TRBJ2-7	-	TGCGCCAGCAGCCAAGTAGCTGGGGAGGGGGCCTACGAGCAGTACTTC	CASSQVAGEGAYEQYF
-	TRBV6-1	TRBJ1-2	-	TGTGCCAGCAGTGAAGATACAGGGAACTATGGCTACACCTTC	CASSEDTGNYGYTF
-	TRBV11-2	TRBJ2-7	TRBD2	TGTGCCAGCAGGAAGCTCGCGGGGGCCTACGAGCAGTACTTC	CASRKLAGAYEQYF
-	TRBV23-1	TRBJ2-7	TRBD2	TGCGCCAGCAGTCACCTTACTAGCGACTACTCCTACGAGCAGTACTTC	CASSHLTSDYSYEQYF
-	TRBV24-1	TRBJ2-7	-	TGTGCCACCAGTGATCAGCATTACGAGCAGTACTTC	CATSDQHYEQYF
few	TRBV11-1	TRBJ1-1	-	TGTGCCAGCAGCTTAGGTTGGGGGCCTGACACTGAAGCTTTCTTT	CASSLGWGPDTEAFF
few	TRBV28	TRBJ1-6	-	TGTGCCAGCAGTTTAACCTCCTATAATTCACCCCTCCACTTT	CASSLTSYNSPLHF
few	TRBV14	TRBJ1-2	-	TGTGCCAGCAGCCACGCGCGTGGTGAGAGCTACACCTTC	CASSHARGESYTF
-	TRBV5-1	TRBJ2-1	-	TGCGCCAGCAGCTCAGAGTTAAGCTCCTACAATGAGCAGTTCTTC	CASSSELSSYNEQFF
few	TRBV12-3/TRBV12-4	TRBJ2-4	-	TGTGCCAGCAGTTTGGGCAGCTTGAACCTAGCCAAAAACATTCAGTACTTC	CASSLGSLNLAKNIQYF
few	TRBV7-2	TRBJ1-5	TRBD1	TGTGCCAGCAGCCTGGGACAGTTCGGTCAGCCCCAGCATTTT	CASSLGQFGQPQHF
few	TRBV20-1	TRBJ1-1	TRBD1	TGCAGTGCGAGGGACAGGGGGTTGGGGAACACTGAAGCTTTCTTT	CSARDRGLGNTEAFF
-	TRBV7-9	TRBJ2-2	TRBD2	TGTGCCAGCAGCTTGAAGGGACTAGAGCTATCCGGGGAGCTGTTTTTT	CASSLKGLELSGELFF
many	TRBV5-1	TRBJ2-6	-	TGCGCCAGCAGCTTGGAGAGCTCTGGGGCCAACGTCCTGACTTTC	CASSLESSGANVLTF
few	TRBV12-3/TRBV12-4	TRBJ2-1	-	TGTGCCAGCACGGAGGCCGGAAAGAATAGGCAGTTCTTC	CASTEAGKNRQFF
-	TRBV7-3	TRBJ2-2	TRBD2	TGTGCCAGCGGCGGGAGAGGAGGAAACACCGGGGAGCTGTTTTTT	CASGGRGGNTGELFF